Listed below are T cell receptor beta chains from one sample, sequenced in a study of cytomegalovirus exposure and HLA in healthy donors. Assay: immunoSEQ multiplex PCR; the TCRdb copy retains only in-frame clones and omits some. The table shows 110,000 to 150,000 clones, with roughly 80% occurring only once. Sequenced: PBMCs. Every receptor here comes from a man aged 40-49 years in good health and CMV-seropositive. Each CDR3 is given with its conserved first and last residue. A D gene is named only where the DNA matches it firmly. Size tells how often a clone was seen (once, few, many) or the class of an expanded clone, and some rows leave it out.

TRBJ1-1 TRBV7-9 . . TGTGCCAGCAGCTTCGGCACTGAAGCTTTCTTT CASSFGTEAFF
TRBJ1-1 TRBV7-9 . . TGTGCCAGCAGCTTAGCAGGGGCAGAAGCTTTCTTT CASSLAGAEAFF
TRBJ1-2 TRBV20-1 . . TGCAGTGCTAGACCCCCGGGGGATTACACCTTC CSARPPGDYTF
TRBJ2-7 TRBV28 . few TGTGCCAGCAGTTTAGTGGCCCCATACGAGCAGTACTTC CASSLVAPYEQYF
TRBJ1-2 TRBV14 . once TGTGCCAGCAGCCAACAGGGGATATATGGCTACACCTTC CASSQQGIYGYTF
TRBJ1-1 TRBV9 . few TGTGCCAGCAGCCACTGGCAGGGAATCGGCACTGAAGCTTTCTTT CASSHWQGIGTEAFF
TRBJ1-1 TRBV28 TRBD1 . TGTGCCAGCAGAGAGACAGGGGGCGGCCTAACTGAAGCTTTCTTT CASRETGGGLTEAFF
TRBJ1-4 TRBV18 . . TGTGCCAGCTCAGACGACAGAGTCAATGAAAAACTGTTTTTT CASSDDRVNEKLFF
TRBJ2-7 TRBV15 . . TGTGCCACCAGCAGAGCTTCGGTAGGGAGGTCGTACGAGCAGTACTTC CATSRASVGRSYEQYF
TRBJ1-3 TRBV9 TRBD1 . TGTGCCAGCAGCCCCCGGGACAGGGTAGCTGGAAACACCATATATTTT CASSPRDRVAGNTIYF
TRBJ1-1 TRBV6-5 TRBD1 . TGTGCCAGCAGTTACCCAGGGGGAGGCACTGAAGCTTTCTTT CASSYPGGGTEAFF
TRBJ2-1 TRBV15 TRBD2 few TGTGCCACCAGCAGAGATAGCGGGAGCTACAATGAGCAGTTCTTC CATSRDSGSYNEQFF
TRBJ2-7 TRBV18 . few TGTGCCAGCTCAAGACCCGGGGGGACAGGTTACGAGCAGTACTTC CASSRPGGTGYEQYF
TRBJ1-1 TRBV6-1 . . TGTGCCAGCAGTCCGGGGGGAACTGGGTACACTGAAGCTTTCTTT CASSPGGTGYTEAFF
TRBJ2-3 TRBV9 TRBD2 . TGTGCCAGCAGCCCTAGCGGGAGAGGAATAGATACGCAGTATTTT CASSPSGRGIDTQYF
TRBJ2-7 TRBV5-4 TRBD2 . TGTGCCAGCAGCCCCCCCCGGGGGGGCGAGCAGTACTTC CASSPPRGGEQYF
TRBJ1-3 TRBV27 . . TGTGCCAGCAGTCTTCGACAGTCTGGAAACACCATATATTTT CASSLRQSGNTIYF
TRBJ2-2 TRBV7-2 TRBD2 . TGTGCCAGCAGCTTAGTGGCGGGAGGGCTCACCGGGGAGCTGTTTTTT CASSLVAGGLTGELFF
TRBJ2-7 TRBV27 . once TGTGCCAGCAGTTTTACCCAGGGGCGACACGAGCAGTACTTC CASSFTQGRHEQYF
TRBJ2-7 TRBV6-5 TRBD1 . TGTGCCAGCAGCGCGACAGGGTCCTACGAGCAGTACTTC CASSATGSYEQYF
TRBJ2-1 TRBV29-1 . . TGCAGCGTCCCAGGTCCCTACAATGAGCAGTTCTTC CSVPGPYNEQFF
TRBJ2-1 TRBV7-2 . . TGTGCCAGCAGCTTAGACCATAGCACCTACAATGAGCAGTTCTTC CASSLDHSTYNEQFF
TRBJ1-1 TRBV7-2 . once TGTGCCAGCAGCTTAGCCCGGTCTGGGCAAATGAACACTGAAGCTTTCTTT CASSLARSGQMNTEAFF
TRBJ2-5 TRBV12-5 TRBD2 . TGTGCTAGTGGTTTGGTCCCAGACGGGACTAGCGTTAAGGACGGGGGAGAGACCCAGTACTTC CASGLVPDGTSVKDGGETQYF
TRBJ2-3 TRBV27 . . TGTGCCAGCAGTTCCCCGGGGTATGCGCAGTATTTT CASSSPGYAQYF
TRBJ2-5 TRBV5-1 TRBD1 . TGCGCCAGCAGCCGTGGACAGGGCATTTTAGAGACCCAGTACTTC CASSRGQGILETQYF
TRBJ2-5 TRBV9 . . TGTGCCAGCAGCGTAGGAGGGTGGGAGACCCAGTACTTC CASSVGGWETQYF
TRBJ2-5 TRBV7-2 . few TGTGCCAGCACTCTTTTCATGCTCGGGGAGACCCAGTACTTC CASTLFMLGETQYF